Each of the 10 T cell receptor beta chains below was sequenced from the same sample in a study of beta chain features in type 1 diabetes. Isolated RNA was reverse transcribed in full, so expressed TCRB transcripts were sequenced. Using immunoSEQ multiplex PCR, the repertoire was profiled, and TCRdb retains in-frame clones only, with some absent. The table lists roughly 42,000 clones, roughly 45% of them singletons. Source material: stem cell memory CD4+ T cells from blood. All receptors come from a woman in her twenties or thirties in good health.

The chain recombines TRBV7-9 with TRBJ2-1; possible D gene TRBD2, 6 bases. The germline V and J ends were trimmed by 7 bases and 2 bases, with 12 bases remaining between them. Looked up from germline, CDR1 is SEHNR and CDR2 is FQNEAQ (reference sequence). This CDR3 is built from 14 residues. This chain's CDR3 is CASIRRATYNEQFF. DNA of the CDR3: TGTGCCAGCATCAGGAGGGCCACCTACAATGAGCAGTTCTTC. The full variable domain, its missing parts supplied by reference TRBV7-9 and TRBJ2-1, is DTGVSQNPRHKITKRGQNVTFRCDPISEHNRLYWYRQTLGQGPEFLTYFQNEAQLEKSRLLSDRFSAERPKGSFSTLEIQRTEQGDSAMYLCASIRRATYNEQFFGPGTRLTVL.

Turning to this clone: The same CDR3 can be traced to other DNA sequences in this sample. The chain recombines TRBV7-2 with TRBJ2-1, with D possibly being TRBD2 (6 bases). From germline, CDR1 is SGHTA and CDR2 FQGNSA. CDR3 size: 15 residues. The V end lost 1 base, the J end lost 0 bases, and 7 bases lay between the germline ends. This chain's CDR3 is CASSLVGSSYNEQFF. CDR3 coding DNA: TGTGCCAGCAGCTTAGTCGGGAGCTCCTACAATGAGCAGTTCTTC.

V gene TRBV7-2 combines with J gene TRBJ2-1, with 12 bases that match TRBD2. Per germline, CDR1 SGHTA and CDR2 FQGNSA. V lost 2 bases and J lost 3; bases outside the gene matches: 5. The CDR3 has 17 amino acids. CDR3 residues: CASSLSLAGGVYNEQFF. DNA of the CDR3: TGTGCCAGCAGCTTATCACTAGCGGGAGGAGTCTACAATGAGCAGTTCTTC.

The CDR3 here is CASSPAPGQAAVSNQPQHF. CDR3 bases: TGTGCCAGCAGTCCAGCCCCGGGACAGGCGGCGGTTAGCAATCAGCCCCAGCATTTT. The chain employs TRBV28 and TRBJ1-5; the match to TRBD1 covers 8 bases. V was clipped by 5 bases and J by 0 bases; unmatched bases: 15. Germline V gives CDR1 MDHEN, CDR2 SYDVKM. This CDR3 has 19 residues.

The chain couples TRBV25-1 to TRBJ1-1; a weak D match, TRBD1 (5 bases). CDR1 is MGHDK and CDR2 is SYGVNS in the germline V gene. V was pared by 9 bases and J by 2 bases, with 10 bases between. The CDR3 extends over 12 amino acids. The CDR3 nucleotides read TGTGCCAGTACTGGACACAACACTGAAGCTTTCTTT. Encoded protein: CASTGHNTEAFF.

The CDR3 sequence is CASSTAGADEKLFF. In DNA, the CDR3 is TGTGCCAGCAGCACCGCGGGGGCTGACGAAAAACTGTTTTTT. The chain couples TRBV28 to TRBJ1-4; tentative D call: TRBD1 (6 bases). The CDR3 is 14 residues long. With 6 bases removed from V and 8 bases from J, the gap between germline ends came to 16 bases. Germline lookup yields CDR1 MDHEN and CDR2 SYDVKM.

The chain is built from TRBV7-2 and TRBJ1-5, with D uncertain. Germline loops: CDR1 SGHTA, CDR2 FQGNSA. Trimming left V 4 bases short and J 7 bases short, with 8 bases between. The length of the CDR3 is 12 residues. CDR3 in amino acids: CASSSREQPQHF. The CDR3 coding sequence is TGTGCCAGCAGCTCCCGGGAACAGCCCCAGCATTTT.

In its sample, this clone was seen a few times. V usage is TRBV5-1 and J usage is TRBJ2-1, with D possibly being TRBD2 (6 bases). CDR1 and CDR2 (germline): SGHRS, YFSETQ. The CDR3 totals 13 residues. V lost 3 bases, J lost 5 bases, and 9 bases lay in between. CDR3 amino acids: CASSWSGDNEQFF. CDR3 bases: TGCGCCAGCAGCTGGTCGGGAGACAATGAGCAGTTCTTC.

The CDR3 region is CASSTWGTASSGNTIYF. The CDR3 region has the DNA TGTGCCAGCAGTACCTGGGGGACAGCTAGCTCTGGAAACACCATATATTTT. The chain recombines TRBV25-1 with TRBJ1-3; 7 bases map to TRBD1. V was clipped by 5 bases and J by 0 bases; unmatched bases: 10. CDR1 is MGHDK and CDR2 is SYGVNS in the germline V gene. CDR3 length: 17 amino acids. The variable domain in full, with the rest retrieved from reference TRBV25-1 and TRBJ1-3, is EADIYQTPRYLVIGTGKKITLECSQTMGHDKMYWYQQDPGMELHLIHYSYGVNSTEKGDLSSESTVSRIRTEHFPLTLESARPSHTSQYLCASSTWGTASSGNTIYFGEGSWLTVV.

This chain uses TRBV7-2 with TRBJ2-7; a weak D match, TRBD1 (6 bases). The germline CDR1 and CDR2 sequences are SGHTA and FQGNSA. Trimming took off 2 bases at V and 9 bases at J, with 11 bases between the two ends. CDR3 length: 12 amino acids. CDR3 nucleotides: TGTGCCAGCAGCTTAACACCAGGGGCGCAGTACTTC. It encodes CASSLTPGAQYF.